A selection of T cell receptor beta chains follows, all from one sample in a study of blood T cell repertoires in COVID-19. This table comes from immunoSEQ multiplex PCR, and its TCRdb copy is limited to in-frame clones, with some not included. The sample records 60,000 or so clones, approximately 91% being singletons. The sequencing input was peripheral blood. The receptor source for this set is a human donor in a cohort sampled during active COVID-19. CDR3s include the opening cysteine and the closing phenylalanine or tryptophan. A D gene is named only where the DNA matches it firmly. The size field is filled for only some rows; it gives once, few, many or a size class.

-,16,TRBV9,TRBD1,TRBJ1-4,CASSPRDRGTNEKLFF,TGTGCCAGCAGCCCCCGGGACAGGGGAACTAATGAAAAACTGTTTTTT
-,23,TRBV21-1,-,TRBJ2-6,CASSKALGKSHQTSQDGANVLTF,TGTGCCAGCAGCAAAGCGCTGGGCAAGAGCCACCAAACATCTCAGGATGGGGCCAACGTCCTGACTTTC
-,16,TRBV6-2/TRBV6-3,-,TRBJ1-3,CASSDRGSETGNTIYF,TGTGCCAGCAGCGACCGGGGGTCGGAGACTGGAAACACCATATATTTT
-,14,TRBV18,-,TRBJ2-5,CASSPPGLKETQYF,TGTGCCAGCTCACCACCGGGCCTAAAAGAGACCCAGTACTTC
-,14,TRBV25-1,-,TRBJ1-4,CASRNGGWSEKLFF,TGTGCCAGCAGAAACGGAGGCTGGAGTGAAAAACTGTTTTTT
-,11,TRBV20-1,TRBD1,TRBJ1-2,CSADRGYGYTF,TGCAGTGCGGACAGGGGTTATGGCTACACCTTC
-,14,TRBV6-5,TRBD2,TRBJ2-1,CASWAGGSGSEQFF,TGTGCCAGCTGGGCGGGAGGGAGCGGGAGTGAGCAGTTCTTC
-,17,TRBV3-1/TRBV3-2,TRBD2,TRBJ2-3,CASSQHGLAEYTDTQYF,TGTGCCAGCAGCCAACACGGACTAGCAGAGTACACAGATACGCAGTATTTT
-,14,TRBV9,TRBD1,TRBJ2-7,CASSDRDRGHEQYF,TGTGCCAGCAGCGACCGGGACAGGGGGCATGAGCAGTACTTC
-,15,TRBV7-2,TRBD2,TRBJ2-3,CASSLGLAGTDTQYF,TGTGCCAGCAGCTTAGGGTTAGCGGGAACAGATACGCAGTATTTT
-,16,TRBV5-1,-,TRBJ2-1,CASSPDTVRGNNEQFF,TGCGCCAGCAGCCCCGATACTGTCCGAGGAAACAATGAGCAGTTCTTC
-,14,TRBV10-1,TRBD2,TRBJ2-7,CASSGGSAVHEQYF,TGCGCCAGCAGTGGCGGGAGTGCGGTCCACGAGCAGTACTTC
-,13,TRBV11-2,-,TRBJ2-1,CASSLAGSNEQFF,TGTGCCAGCAGCTTAGCTGGGAGCAATGAGCAGTTCTTC
-,14,TRBV6-5,-,TRBJ2-3,CASTGTLRADTQYF,TGTGCCAGTACCGGGACTCTCCGAGCGGATACGCAGTATTTT
-,17,TRBV11-3,TRBD2,TRBJ2-1,CASSTEISGRAYNEQFF,TGTGCCAGCAGCACCGAAATTAGCGGGAGGGCCTACAATGAGCAGTTCTTC
once,15,TRBV10-1,TRBD1,TRBJ2-7,CASSEPGQGVYEQYF,TGCGCCAGCAGTGAGCCTGGACAGGGGGTCTACGAGCAGTACTTC
-,15,TRBV9,TRBD1,TRBJ1-3,CASSVAAGDRYPIYF,TGTGCCAGCAGCGTAGCCGCAGGGGACAGGTACCCCATATATTTT
-,12,TRBV24-1,-,TRBJ2-7,CATSDPTGDPYF,TGTGCCACCAGTGACCCGACAGGCGACCCGTACTTC
-,15,TRBV6-4,-,TRBJ2-7,CASRSGTQSSYEQYF,TGTGCCAGCAGATCCGGGACTCAAAGCTCCTACGAGCAGTACTTC
-,17,TRBV9,TRBD2,TRBJ2-7,CASSASARTSLGTEQYF,TGTGCCAGCAGCGCGTCGGCCCGGACTAGCTTAGGGACCGAGCAGTACTTC
-,14,TRBV14,-,TRBJ2-3,CASSQGVNTDTQYF,TGTGCCAGCAGCCAAGGCGTCAACACAGATACGCAGTATTTT
-,20,TRBV6-1,TRBD2,TRBJ2-7,CASSEGLAPITGLAGGEQYF,TGTGCCAGCAGTGAGGGTCTGGCCCCGATAACAGGACTAGCGGGAGGGGAGCAGTACTTC
-,15,TRBV10-3,TRBD1,TRBJ1-3,CAISGQESSGNTIYF,TGTGCCATCAGCGGACAGGAGAGCTCTGGAAACACCATATATTTT
-,13,TRBV19,-,TRBJ2-5,CASSNYRAETQYF,TGTGCCAGCTCCAACTACAGGGCGGAGACCCAGTACTTC
-,18,TRBV11-3,TRBD1,TRBJ2-6,CASSSGQGGPSGANVLTF,TGTGCCAGCAGCTCAGGACAGGGGGGCCCGTCTGGGGCCAACGTCCTGACTTTC
-,15,TRBV7-9,-,TRBJ2-2,CASSPQRGATGELFF,TGTGCCAGCAGCCCGCAACGCGGAGCCACCGGGGAGCTGTTTTTT
-,18,TRBV5-1,TRBD1,TRBJ2-6,CASSLGTGGDSGANVLTF,TGCGCCAGCAGCTTGGGGACAGGGGGCGACTCTGGGGCCAACGTCCTGACTTTC
-,14,TRBV11-2,-,TRBJ2-7,CASSPKTAAYEQYF,TGTGCCAGCAGCCCCAAGACTGCGGCCTACGAGCAGTACTTC
-,14,TRBV7-3,-,TRBJ2-3,CASSSRGSPNTQYF,TGTGCCAGCAGCTCCCGGGGAAGCCCGAATACGCAGTATTTT
-,13,TRBV5-4,-,TRBJ2-3,CASSFGGTDTQYF,TGTGCCAGCAGCTTCGGGGGCACAGATACGCAGTATTTT
-,15,TRBV7-9,TRBD1,TRBJ2-3,CASSLTGQGTDTQYF,TGTGCCAGCAGCTTGACGGGACAGGGGACAGATACGCAGTATTTT
-,18,TRBV4-2,TRBD1,TRBJ2-7,CASSQDPHGGQGAYEQYF,TGTGCCAGCAGCCAAGATCCCCACGGGGGACAGGGGGCCTACGAGCAGTACTTC
-,15,TRBV28,-,TRBJ2-1,CASSSTGWTINEQFF,TGTGCCAGCAGTTCAACAGGGTGGACCATTAATGAGCAGTTCTTC
-,14,TRBV4-1,TRBD1,TRBJ2-1,CASSQRQGSIEQFF,TGCGCCAGCAGCCAGCGACAGGGTTCGATTGAGCAGTTCTTC
-,15,TRBV24-1,-,TRBJ1-5,CATSEGTMAHQPQHF,TGTGCCACCAGTGAAGGGACAATGGCTCATCAGCCCCAGCATTTT
-,16,TRBV10-3,TRBD1,TRBJ2-1,CAISGGNRGSYNEQFF,TGTGCCATCAGTGGGGGGAACAGGGGCTCCTACAATGAGCAGTTCTTC
-,17,TRBV11-3,TRBD2,TRBJ2-3,CASSLNGRGVGTDTQYF,TGTGCCAGCAGCTTAAATGGCCGGGGGGTCGGCACAGATACGCAGTATTTT
-,16,TRBV27,TRBD2,TRBJ2-7,CASSSPRTSGSYEQYF,TGTGCCAGCAGTTCCCCCCGGACTAGCGGATCTTACGAGCAGTACTTC
-,15,TRBV5-1,-,TRBJ2-1,CASSLNPGVEGEQFF,TGCGCCAGCAGCTTGAATCCGGGAGTGGAAGGTGAGCAGTTCTTC
-,11,TRBV12-3/TRBV12-4,-,TRBJ1-1,CASSFGTEAFF,TGTGCCAGCAGTTTCGGCACTGAAGCTTTCTTT
-,16,TRBV4-3,-,TRBJ2-1,CASSQGEGSSYNEQFF,TGCGCCAGCAGCCAAGGCGAAGGGAGCTCCTACAATGAGCAGTTCTTC
-,14,TRBV15,TRBD1,TRBJ1-2,CATSSYRGRDGYTF,TGTGCCACCAGCAGCTACAGGGGGCGGGATGGCTACACCTTC
few,16,TRBV6-1,-,TRBJ1-2,CASSEFEQSTNYGYTF,TGTGCCAGCAGTGAATTTGAACAGTCAACTAACTATGGCTACACCTTC
-,15,TRBV5-6,-,TRBJ1-2,CASSLFRTDTYGYTF,TGTGCCAGCAGCTTATTCCGGACAGACACCTATGGCTACACCTTC
-,18,TRBV11-3,TRBD2,TRBJ2-1,CASSRVAGGERITHEQFF,TGTGCCAGCAGCAGAGTAGCGGGAGGTGAGCGAATCACTCATGAGCAGTTCTTC
-,15,TRBV5-4,TRBD2,TRBJ2-3,CASSSGLAGRDTQYF,TGTGCCAGCAGCTCTGGACTAGCGGGGAGGGATACGCAGTATTTT